Below, 31 T cell receptor beta chains from the same sample are listed, as sequenced in a study of T cells in Graves' hyperthyroidism and ophthalmopathy. TCR beta CDR3 sequences were amplified from RNA transcripts. A first-round RT-PCR of the TCR CDR3 used the HTBI primer set. Using its own MiXCR run on the multiplex PCR reads, TCRdb lists one record per CDR3 protein. The top ten clones hold 45% to 55% of a sample with under 400,000 distinct CDR3 sequences, 15% to 20% of them seen once. The sequenced material came from blood. The source of these receptors is a woman between 50 and 59 years old with Graves' hyperthyroidism.

This clonotype appeared many times. The rearrangement joins TRBV28 to TRBJ2-3; TRBD1 agrees at 8 bases. The CDR3 consists of 16 residues. Germline CDR1 is MDHEN and CDR2 is SYDVKM. Trimming at V came to 4 bases and at J to 4 bases, leaving 10 bases not matched to a gene. CDR3 loop: CASSSPTGQGADTQYF. In DNA form, the CDR3 reads TGTGCCAGCAGTTCCCCCACTGGACAGGGCGCAGATACGCAGTATTTT.

The rearrangement joins TRBV6-1 to TRBJ2-1; D perhaps matches TRBD2 (6 bases). The germline V gene has CDR1 MNHNS and CDR2 SASEGT. The CDR3 covers 16 residues. V dropped 0 bases and J dropped 1 base, with 10 bases sitting between them. In nucleotides, the CDR3 is TGTGCCAGCAGTGAAGCACTAGCCTATTCCTACAATGAGCAGTTCTTC. Its protein product is CASSEALAYSYNEQFF.

The V gene is TRBV9, the J gene TRBJ2-1; D uncertain. Trimming shortened V by 0 bases and J by 0 bases, and 7 bases separated the two germline ends. This CDR3 is built from 15 residues. Germline V gives CDR1 SGDLS, CDR2 YYNGEE. CDR3 nucleotide sequence: TGTGCCAGCAGCGTAGGAGTCGTCTCCTACAATGAGCAGTTCTTC. It is translated as CASSVGVVSYNEQFF.

At least ten counts were recorded for this clonotype. The chain links TRBV20-1 to TRBJ2-5; TRBD2 aligns across 8 bases. This CDR3 contains 15 residues. The junction had 12 bases not matched to a gene; V was cut back by 4 bases and J by 5 bases. Germline CDR1 DFQATT, CDR2 SNEGSKA (reference sequence). In nucleotides, the CDR3 is TGCAGTGCTACCCCCACAGCGGGAGTAGGGGAGACCCAGTACTTC. It codes for CSATPTAGVGETQYF.

This clonotype appeared a single time. The chain joins TRBV10-3 to TRBJ1-3; possibly TRBD1 for D (5 bases). Germline CDR1 is ENHRY and CDR2 is SYGVKD. Between the trimmed V and J ends, which lost 2 bases and 0 bases, there was a span of 8 bases. This CDR3 contains 15 residues. CDR3 in amino acids: CAISEGATSGNTIYF. The CDR3 bases are TGTGCCATCAGTGAGGGGGCCACCTCTGGAAACACCATATATTTT.

J is TRBJ1-2 and V is TRBV27, with 9 bases lining up with TRBD1. Germline V gene lookup returns CDR1 MNHEY and CDR2 SMNVEV (reference sequence). V gave up 4 bases and J gave up 8 bases; unmatched junction bases: 2. CDR3 length: 12 amino acids. The CDR3 DNA follows: TGTGCCAGCAGTTCGACAGGGGGAGGCTACACCTTC. Protein product: CASSSTGGGYTF.

J is TRBJ2-2 and V is TRBV5-1, with D unclear. Trimming shortened V by 5 bases and J by 8 bases, and 13 bases separated the two germline ends. The CDR3 has 13 residues. From germline, CDR1 is SGHRS and CDR2 YFSETQ. The CDR3 spells CASSLTPQGELFF. CDR3 nucleotides: TGCGCCAGCAGTTTGACCCCCCAGGGGGAGCTGTTTTTT. Full variable domain (outside the CDR3, taken from reference TRBV5-1 and TRBJ2-2): KAGVTQTPRYLIKTRGQQVTLSCSPISGHRSVSWYQQTPGQGLQFLFEYFSETQRNKGNFPGRFSGRQFSNSRSEMNVSTLELGDSALYLCASSLTPQGELFFGEGSRLTVL.

CDR3 in amino acids: CASSQGQLEKLFF. CDR3 DNA: TGTGCCAGCTCACAAGGACAGCTAGAAAAACTGTTTTTT. The V call is TRBV18, the J call TRBJ1-4; D perhaps matches TRBD1 (6 bases). The CDR3 covers 13 residues. V dropped 4 bases and J dropped 8 bases, with 11 bases sitting between them. CDR1 is KGHSH and CDR2 is LQKENI in the germline V gene.

This clonotype was seen many times. CDR3 sequence: CASSPLGGPSYEQYV. The CDR3 DNA sequence: TGTGCCAGCAGCCCGCTCGGGGGGCCGTCCTACGAGCAGTACGTC. The chain is built from TRBV5-6 and TRBJ2-7; D perhaps matches TRBD2 (7 bases). Germline CDR1 and CDR2: SGHDT and YYEEEE. Trimming cost V 4 bases and J 1 base, with 15 bases left between them. This CDR3 spans 15 amino acids.

This clonotype was seen only once. The V and J genes are TRBV7-2 and TRBJ2-3, with D perhaps given as TRBD1 or TRBD2 (6 bases each). Trimming took off 1 base at V and 2 bases at J, with 10 bases between the two ends. Germline V gives CDR1 SGHTA, CDR2 FQGNSA. This CDR3 has 15 residues. The CDR3 nucleotides are TGTGCCAGCAGCTTAGGGGGGGCCAACACAGATACGCAGTATTTT. Amino acids: CASSLGGANTDTQYF.

This clonotype was counted at least ten times. The rearrangement joins TRBV11-2 to TRBJ1-6; D remains unclear. V was pared by 8 bases and J by 0 bases, with 8 bases between. The length of the CDR3 is 14 residues. Germline CDR1 reads SGHAT; CDR2 reads FQNNGV. The CDR3 here is CASRGSSYNSPLHF. For the CDR3, the DNA is TGTGCCAGCCGAGGGAGCTCCTATAATTCACCCCTCCACTTT.

This clonotype was picked up a small number of times. A much larger clone lies a single base off, so this may be a read error. The chain employs TRBV28 and TRBJ1-4, with D possibly TRBD1 on 6 matching bases. CDR3 length equals 16 residues. V lost 11 bases, J lost 0 bases, and 19 bases lay in between. Germline CDR1 reads MDHEN; CDR2 reads SYDVKM. The CDR3 DNA reads as TGTGCCGGCACCCGACAGGCGATTGCAACTAATGAAAAACTGTTTTTT. Translation: CAGTRQAIATNEKLFF.

A few counts support this clonotype. This sequence joins TRBV28 and TRBJ2-7, with 9 positions matching TRBD1. The V and J ends lost 6 bases and 2 bases, in that order; junction bases with no gene match: 8. CDR1 is MDHEN and CDR2 is SYDVKM in the germline V gene. This CDR3 contains 15 residues. CDR3 amino acids: CASSRGQGYAYEQYF. In DNA, the CDR3 is TGTGCCAGCAGCCGCGGACAGGGGTACGCCTACGAGCAGTACTTC.

This clonotype was seen only a few times. The chain links TRBV30 to TRBJ1-5; D is ambiguous. This CDR3 spans 14 amino acids. From germline, CDR1 is GTSNPN and CDR2 SVGIG (reference sequence). The germline V and J ends were trimmed by 2 bases and 2 bases, with 10 bases remaining between them. Here the CDR3 reads CAWSRPGGNQPQHF. Here the CDR3 DNA reads TGTGCCTGGAGTCGTCCAGGCGGCAATCAGCCCCAGCATTTT.

This clonotype was detected only a few times. The V gene is TRBV5-1, the J gene TRBJ2-1; no firm D call. The CDR3 runs 14 residues. Trimming pared 6 bases from V and 4 bases from J, leaving 14 bases between. Germline values: CDR1 SGHRS, CDR2 YFSETQ. The DNA of the CDR3 is TGCGCCAGCATTTCCGGATACCGTTACAATGAGCAGTTCTTC. Translating it yields CASISGYRYNEQFF.

Only a few counts were recorded for this clonotype. CDR3: CSAHPSGEVRTPEAFF. CDR3 DNA sequence: TGCAGTGCCCACCCCTCGGGCGAGGTTAGGACCCCTGAAGCTTTCTTT. The chain couples TRBV20-1 to TRBJ1-1; no clear D. V was pared by 6 bases and J by 6 bases, with 26 bases between. CDR3 length: 16 residues. The germline CDR1 and CDR2 sequences are DFQATT and SNEGSKA (reference sequence).

The chain uses TRBV12-3 or TRBV12-4 and TRBJ2-7; D is possibly TRBD2 (6 bases). V was pared by 2 bases and J by 4 bases, with 30 bases between. This CDR3 has 20 residues. For the CDR3, the DNA is TGTGCCAGCAGTTTACAACCGGGGGTTGAGCTCAGTCGGGGTGAATACGAGCAGTACTTC. Protein: CASSLQPGVELSRGEYEQYF.

The gene calls are TRBV5-4 and TRBJ2-3; D gene unclear. The V end lost 0 bases, the J end lost 0 bases, and 8 bases lay between the germline ends. Germline CDR1 SGHNT, CDR2 YYREEE (reference sequence). This CDR3 has 15 residues. The CDR3 loop reads CASSLDIMSTDTQYF. CDR3 in DNA: TGTGCCAGCAGCTTGGATATTATGAGCACAGATACGCAGTATTTT. Complete variable domain (other parts from reference TRBV5-4 and TRBJ2-3): ETGVTQSPTHLIKTRGQQVTLRCSSQSGHNTVSWYQQALGQGPQFIFQYYREEENGRGNFPPRFSGLQFPNYSSELNVNALELDDSALYLCASSLDIMSTDTQYFGPGTRLTVL.

This clonotype was counted many times. A junction boundary mismatches the germline segment, possibly from a read error. The V call is TRBV6-1, the J call TRBJ2-7; the D is unclear. The CDR3 consists of 14 residues. CDR1 is MNHNS and CDR2 is SASEGT in the germline V gene. CDR3: CASSDDGPAYKQYF. The CDR3 DNA is TGTGCCAGCAGTGATGACGGACCAGCCTACAAGCAGTACTTC.

The table lists this clonotype with a few counts. V and J are TRBV10-3 and TRBJ2-3; 7 bases fit TRBD2. This CDR3 has 16 residues. V lost 0 bases to trimming and J lost 6 bases; unmatched junction nucleotides: 9. Germline CDR1 reads ENHRY; CDR2 reads SYGVKD. This CDR3 is CAISESGGPPKDTQYF. The CDR3 DNA is TGTGCCATCAGTGAGTCGGGAGGGCCTCCGAAGGATACGCAGTATTTT.

Only a few counts were recorded for this clonotype. This chain uses TRBV7-2 with TRBJ2-5; 10 bases align to TRBD2. CDR1 SGHTA and CDR2 FQGNSA come from the germline V gene. The CDR3 has 16 residues. V dropped 1 base and J dropped 5; count of bases not matched to a gene: 7. This CDR3 is CASSLVRLAGLETQYF. CDR3 nucleotide sequence: TGTGCCAGCAGCTTAGTGAGACTAGCGGGCTTGGAGACCCAGTACTTC.

This clonotype was seen ten or more times. The rearrangement uses TRBV28 and TRBJ1-2; D uncertain. The germline V and J ends were trimmed by 7 bases and 8 bases, with 17 bases remaining between them. Germline CDR1 and CDR2: MDHEN and SYDVKM. The CDR3 covers 13 residues. CDR3 sequence reads: CASTGTRSGGYTF. The CDR3 coding sequence is TGTGCCAGCACCGGAACAAGGTCGGGCGGCTACACCTTC.

The chain employs TRBV6-2 or TRBV6-3 and TRBJ2-6; D gene unclear. Germline V gene sequence: CDR1 MNHEY, CDR2 SVGEGT. Trimming left V 4 bases short and J 1 base short, with 11 bases between. This CDR3 spans 16 amino acids. DNA of the CDR3: TGTGCCAGCAGTTCGAAACGCCCTTCTGGGGCCAACGTCCTGACTTTC. Its translation is CASSSKRPSGANVLTF.

The V call is TRBV9, the J call TRBJ1-1, with D possibly matching TRBD1 (5 bases). Trimming took 4 bases from V and 3 from J, leaving 13 bases between them. The germline V gene encodes CDR1 SGDLS and CDR2 YYNGEE. CDR3 length equals 14 residues. CDR3 sequence: CASSPPGPYTEAFF. The CDR3 nucleotides read TGTGCCAGCAGCCCCCCAGGGCCGTACACTGAAGCTTTCTTT.

This clonotype was seen only a few times. J is TRBJ1-3 and V is TRBV15; no reliable D call. CDR1 and CDR2 from the germline V gene are LNHNV and YYDKDF (reference sequence). V lost 0 bases, J lost 8 bases, and 5 bases lay in between. There are 12 residues in the CDR3. The DNA of the CDR3 is TGTGCCACCAGCAGAGATGGTCACACCATATATTTT. As protein: CATSRDGHTIYF.

This clonotype has at least ten counts. This chain links TRBV12-3 or TRBV12-4 with TRBJ2-3, with 10 nucleotides matching TRBD1. The length of the CDR3 is 17 residues. J was trimmed by 2 bases and V by 5 bases; bases with no gene match: 10. The DNA for the CDR3 is TGTGCCAGCAGTAAGGTCTGGACAGGGGGTACCACAGATACGCAGTATTTT. Translation: CASSKVWTGGTTDTQYF.

The V and J genes are TRBV19 and TRBJ1-4; no clear D gene. This CDR3 is built from 11 residues. Germline values: CDR1 LNHDA, CDR2 SQIVND (reference sequence). The V and J ends lost 7 bases and 5 bases respectively, with 5 bases between them. The CDR3 sequence: CASIHNEKLFF. The CDR3 DNA follows: TGTGCCAGTATTCACAATGAAAAACTGTTTTTT.

Many counts were recorded for this clonotype. The chain links TRBV7-9 to TRBJ2-7, with unresolved D. The CDR3 runs to 13 residues. Germline V gene data show CDR1 as SEHNR and CDR2 as FQNEAQ (reference sequence). V was clipped by 6 bases and J by 3 bases, with 12 bases between them. In DNA, the CDR3 is TGTGCCAGCAGTCTAGAATCCAGCTACGAGCAGTACGTC. Translating gives CASSLESSYEQYV.

In this sample, this clonotype turned up many times. The chain links TRBV7-2 to TRBJ2-1; D is uncertain. V was pared by 7 bases and J by 9 bases, with 16 bases between. There are 13 residues in the CDR3. Germline loops: CDR1 SGHTA, CDR2 FQGNSA. CDR3 amino acids: CASTPSVWGEQFF. CDR3 coding DNA: TGTGCCAGCACCCCCTCGGTGTGGGGTGAGCAGTTCTTC.

The chain combines TRBV6-1 with TRBJ1-6; D might be TRBD1 (5 bases). Germline-derived CDR1 and CDR2 are MNHNS and SASEGT. This CDR3 region has 14 residues. Trimming cost V 6 bases and J 10 bases, with 16 bases left between them. The CDR3 DNA follows: TGTGCCAGCAGCCCCCGGGGGGAAAGGTCACCCCTCCACTTT. Residues: CASSPRGERSPLHF.

This clonotype has ten or more counts. The V and J genes are TRBV11-2 and TRBJ2-3; 7 bases are shared with TRBD2. Germline V gene lookup returns CDR1 SGHAT and CDR2 FQNNGV. This CDR3 has 15 residues. The V segment lost 6 bases and the J segment 1 base; nucleotides outside the gene matches: 7. The CDR3 coding sequence is TGTGCCAGCAGTTCCGGGCTAGCGGGCACAGATACGCAGTATTTT. Protein product: CASSSGLAGTDTQYF.